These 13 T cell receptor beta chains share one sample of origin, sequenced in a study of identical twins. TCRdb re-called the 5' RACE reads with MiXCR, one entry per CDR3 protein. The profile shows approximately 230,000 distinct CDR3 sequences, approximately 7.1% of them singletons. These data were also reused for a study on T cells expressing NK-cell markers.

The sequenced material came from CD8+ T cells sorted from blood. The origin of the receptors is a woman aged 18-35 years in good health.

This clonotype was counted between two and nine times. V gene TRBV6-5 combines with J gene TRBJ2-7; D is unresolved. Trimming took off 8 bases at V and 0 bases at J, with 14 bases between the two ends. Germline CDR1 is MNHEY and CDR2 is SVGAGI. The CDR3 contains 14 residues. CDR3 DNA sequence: TGTGCCAGCGGTTTGGGCAGTTCCTCCTACGAGCAGTACTTC. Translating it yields CASGLGSSSYEQYF.

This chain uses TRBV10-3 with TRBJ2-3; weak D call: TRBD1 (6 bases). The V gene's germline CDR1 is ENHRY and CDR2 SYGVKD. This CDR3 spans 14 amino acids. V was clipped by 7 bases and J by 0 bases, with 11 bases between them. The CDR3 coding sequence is TGTGCCATCACTACAGGGACAAGCACAGATACGCAGTATTTT. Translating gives CAITTGTSTDTQYF.

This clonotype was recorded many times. The CDR3 spells CASSPWVNTEAFF. Here the CDR3 DNA reads TGCGCCAGCAGCCCATGGGTGAACACTGAAGCTTTCTTT. This chain connects TRBV4-1 to TRBJ1-1; D call uncertain. V was shortened by 4 bases and J by 0 bases, with 6 bases between the two germline ends. The CDR3 is 13 amino acids. Germline V CDR1 and CDR2: MGHRA, YSYEKL.

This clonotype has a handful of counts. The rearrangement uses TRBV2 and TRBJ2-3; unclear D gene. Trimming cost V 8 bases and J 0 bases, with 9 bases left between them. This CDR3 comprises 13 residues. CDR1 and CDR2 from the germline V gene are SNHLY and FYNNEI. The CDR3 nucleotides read TGTGCCAGCCTCAATGCTAGCACAGATACGCAGTATTTT. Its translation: CASLNASTDTQYF. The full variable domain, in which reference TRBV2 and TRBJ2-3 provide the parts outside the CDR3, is EPEVTQTPSHQVTQMGQEVILRCVPISNHLYFYWYRQILGQKVEFLVSFYNNEISEKSEIFDDQFSVERPDGSNFTLKIRSTKLEDSAMYFCASLNASTDTQYFGPGTRLTVL.

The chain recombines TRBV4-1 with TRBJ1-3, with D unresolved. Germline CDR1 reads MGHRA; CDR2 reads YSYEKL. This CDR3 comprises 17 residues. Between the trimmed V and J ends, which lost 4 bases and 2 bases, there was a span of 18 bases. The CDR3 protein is CASSPPQEAGAGNTIYF. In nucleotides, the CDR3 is TGCGCCAGCAGCCCACCCCAGGAGGCCGGGGCTGGAAACACCATATATTTT.

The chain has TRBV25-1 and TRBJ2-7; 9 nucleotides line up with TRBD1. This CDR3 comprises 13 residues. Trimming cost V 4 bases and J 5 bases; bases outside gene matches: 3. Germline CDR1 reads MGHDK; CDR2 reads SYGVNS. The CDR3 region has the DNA TGTGCCAGCAGTGGGGGGACAGGGCACGAGCAGTACTTC. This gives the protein CASSGGTGHEQYF.

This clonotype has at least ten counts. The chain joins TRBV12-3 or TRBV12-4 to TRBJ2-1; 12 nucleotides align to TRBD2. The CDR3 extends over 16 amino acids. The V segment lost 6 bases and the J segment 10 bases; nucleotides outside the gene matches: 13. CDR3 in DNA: TGTGCCAGCAGCCGCCCGACTAGCGGGAGTCTTTGGGAGCAGTTCTTC. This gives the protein CASSRPTSGSLWEQFF.

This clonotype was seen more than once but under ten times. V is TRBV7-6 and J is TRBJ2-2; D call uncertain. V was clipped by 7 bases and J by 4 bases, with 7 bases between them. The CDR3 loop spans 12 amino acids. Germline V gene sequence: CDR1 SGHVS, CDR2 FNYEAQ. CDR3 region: CASTLSTGELFF. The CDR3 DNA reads TGTGCCAGCACCCTCAGCACCGGGGAGCTGTTTTTT.

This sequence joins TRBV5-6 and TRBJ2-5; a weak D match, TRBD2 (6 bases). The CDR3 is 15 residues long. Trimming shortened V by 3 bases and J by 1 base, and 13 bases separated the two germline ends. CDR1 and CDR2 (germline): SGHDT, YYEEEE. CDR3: CASSWGDGFQETQYF. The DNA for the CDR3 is TGTGCCAGCAGCTGGGGGGACGGATTCCAAGAGACCCAGTACTTC.

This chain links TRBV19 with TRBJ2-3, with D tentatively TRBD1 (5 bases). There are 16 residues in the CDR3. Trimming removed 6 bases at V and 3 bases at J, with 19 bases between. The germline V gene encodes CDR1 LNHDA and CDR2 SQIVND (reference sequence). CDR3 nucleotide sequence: TGTGCCAGTAGCCCCCTCGACGGACAATTAACAGATACGCAGTATTTT. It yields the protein CASSPLDGQLTDTQYF.

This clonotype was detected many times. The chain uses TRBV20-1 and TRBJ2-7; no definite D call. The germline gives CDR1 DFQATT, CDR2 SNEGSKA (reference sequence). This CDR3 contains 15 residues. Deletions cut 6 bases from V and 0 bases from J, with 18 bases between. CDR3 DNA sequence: TGCAGTGCAGCCTTAGGGCAGCTACTCTCCTACGAGCAGTACTTC. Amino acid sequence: CSAALGQLLSYEQYF.

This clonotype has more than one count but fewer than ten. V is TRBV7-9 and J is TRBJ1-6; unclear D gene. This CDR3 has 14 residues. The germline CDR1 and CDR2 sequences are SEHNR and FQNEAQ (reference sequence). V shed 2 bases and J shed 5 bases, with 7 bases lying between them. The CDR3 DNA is TGTGCCAGCAGCTTACTACAGAATAATTCACCCCTCCACTTT. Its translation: CASSLLQNNSPLHF.

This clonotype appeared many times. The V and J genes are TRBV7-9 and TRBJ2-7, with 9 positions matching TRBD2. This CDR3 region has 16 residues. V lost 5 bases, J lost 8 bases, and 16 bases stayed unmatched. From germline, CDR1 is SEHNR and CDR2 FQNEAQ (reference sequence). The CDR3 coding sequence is TGTGCCAGCAGCAACCGTGATCCGGGACTAGCAGTCCAGCAGTACTTC. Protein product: CASSNRDPGLAVQQYF.